This T cell receptor beta chain was retrieved from a study of shared clonotypes between healthy human individuals. Looking at the study overall: Each donor's CD4 naive and CD4 memory cells filled three plates apiece, CD8 naive two, and CD8 memory one.

Produced via immunoSEQ multiplex PCR; TCRdb's table is partial and in-frame only. Among roughly 2.2 million clones listed, 93% were seen once. V lost 6 bases, J lost 4 bases, and 4 bases stayed unmatched. Germline loops: CDR1 MNHEY, CDR2 SVGAGI. The CDR3 runs 13 residues. The gene calls are TRBV6-5 and TRBJ1-2; the match to TRBD1 covers 8 bases. This sequence originates from a man younger than 30 in good health. Some clones in this sample may be carry-over from other donors' samples. Sequences were obtained from naive CD4+ T cells from PBMCs. Subset noted: CD45RA+ positively selected. DNA of the CDR3: TGTGCCAGCAGCCGACAGGGGCTCTATGGCTACACCTTC. Protein sequence: CASSRQGLYGYTF.